Sequencing of this T cell receptor beta chain was carried out in a study of CD8 T cells in Susac syndrome. V lost 4 bases to trimming and J lost 3 bases; unmatched junction nucleotides: 7. The germline gives CDR1 KGHSH, CDR2 LQKENI. The CDR3 loop spans 16 amino acids. RNA was extracted with the RNeasy kit, and a quantity of roughly 0.45 to 1 ug was reverse transcribed using random hexamers. Multiplex PCR with immunoSEQ amplified the TCR beta CDR3 across 54 Vbeta and 13 Jbeta. TCRdb re-called the immunoSEQ multiplex PCR reads with MiXCR, one entry per CDR3 protein. The data contain about 120,000 distinct CDR3 sequences, about nine tenths of them singletons.

This clonotype was sampled from a human donor in good health. Sequencing input: CD4+ T cells from PBMCs. The genes are TRBV18 and TRBJ1-5; 9 nucleotides agree with TRBD1. CDR3 region: CASSRTGTGLNQPQHF. In DNA, the CDR3 is TGTGCCAGCTCACGTACCGGGACAGGGCTCAATCAGCCCCAGCATTTT.